The TCR beta chain under discussion was sequenced for a study of CD8 T cells in Susac syndrome. Random hexamers were used to reverse transcribe roughly 0.5 to 1 ug of RNA. TCRdb re-called the immunoSEQ multiplex PCR reads with MiXCR, one entry per CDR3 protein. This sample carries about 300,000 distinct CDR3 sequences, under 95% of them seen once, and the ten largest clones take roughly 0.059%. The CDR3 covers 13 residues. Trimming stripped 5 bases from V and 3 bases from J, with 7 bases between. Germline CDR1 and CDR2: ENHRY and SYGVKD. The sample taken for sequencing was CD4+ T cells from PBMCs. The clonotype comes from a human donor with multiple sclerosis. The V call is TRBV10-3, the J call TRBJ1-4; D is unclear. The CDR3, as DNA: TGTGCCATCAGTCCAACATCTAATGAAAAACTGTTTTTT. Protein: CAISPTSNEKLFF.